The 4 T cell receptor beta chains below all came from one sample that was sequenced in a study of blood T cell repertoires in COVID-19. TCRdb keeps only in-frame clones here, not all; method: immunoSEQ multiplex PCR. The repertoire includes some 120,000 clones, around 80% of them detected once, and 1.5% to 2% sits in the top ten. Sequencing was done on a sample of peripheral blood. Every receptor here comes from a man between 70 and 80 years old with acute or convalescent COVID-19.

The genes are TRBV7-2 and TRBJ2-7, with TRBD2 matching over 8 bases. This CDR3 is built from 14 residues. V was clipped by 5 bases and J by 3 bases; unmatched bases: 6. The germline V gene encodes CDR1 SGHTA and CDR2 FQGNSA. In DNA form, the CDR3 reads TGTGCCAGCAGCCTCATTCGGGGGGGCTACGAGCAGTACTTC. This gives the protein CASSLIRGGYEQYF.

CDR3 region: CASSVQPSGQETQYF. The CDR3 DNA reads TGTGCCAGCAGTGTACAACCTAGCGGTCAAGAGACCCAGTACTTC. V is TRBV2 and J is TRBJ2-5; 7 bases match TRBD2. CDR1 and CDR2 (germline): SNHLY, FYNNEI. CDR3 length: 15 amino acids. Trimming removed 4 bases from V and 2 bases from J; junction bases left unmatched: 7.

In nucleotides, the CDR3 is TGTGCCAGTAGTATTATCGGGGGGCTCGACAATGAGCAGTTCTTC. Translating it yields CASSIIGGLDNEQFF. The genes are TRBV19 and TRBJ2-1; TRBD2 is a possible D gene (7 bases). The CDR3 is 15 residues long. V was clipped by 3 bases and J by 5 bases, with 14 bases between them. Per the germline V gene, CDR1 is LNHDA and CDR2 is SQIVND (reference sequence).

The J gene is TRBJ1-2, the V gene TRBV24-1; no definite D call. From germline, CDR1 is KGHDR and CDR2 SFDVKD. The CDR3 runs 14 residues. V lost 4 bases and J 1 base, leaving 9 bases between the germline ends. The CDR3, as DNA: TGTGCCACCAGTGAGGAACAGATTAACTATGGCTACACCTTC. This translates into CATSEEQINYGYTF.